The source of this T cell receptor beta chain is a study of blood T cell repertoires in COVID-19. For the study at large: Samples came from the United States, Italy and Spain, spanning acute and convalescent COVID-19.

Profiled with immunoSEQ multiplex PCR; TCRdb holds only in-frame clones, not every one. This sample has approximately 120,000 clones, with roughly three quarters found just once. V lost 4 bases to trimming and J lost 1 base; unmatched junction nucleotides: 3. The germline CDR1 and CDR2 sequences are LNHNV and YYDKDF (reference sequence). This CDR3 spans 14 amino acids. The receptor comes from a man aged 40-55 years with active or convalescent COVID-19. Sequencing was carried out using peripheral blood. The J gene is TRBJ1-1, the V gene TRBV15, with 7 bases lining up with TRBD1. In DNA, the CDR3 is TGTGCCACCAGCACCCGGACAGGGAACACTGAAGCTTTCTTT. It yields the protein CATSTRTGNTEAFF.